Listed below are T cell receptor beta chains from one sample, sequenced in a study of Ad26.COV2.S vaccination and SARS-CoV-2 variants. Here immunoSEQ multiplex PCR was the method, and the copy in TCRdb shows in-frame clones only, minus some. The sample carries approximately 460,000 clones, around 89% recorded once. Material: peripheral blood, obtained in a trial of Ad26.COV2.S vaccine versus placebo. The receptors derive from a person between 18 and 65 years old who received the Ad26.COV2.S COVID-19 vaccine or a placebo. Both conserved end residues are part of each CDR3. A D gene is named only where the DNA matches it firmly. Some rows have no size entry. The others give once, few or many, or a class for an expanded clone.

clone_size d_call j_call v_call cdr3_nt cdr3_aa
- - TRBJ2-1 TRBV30 TGTGCCTGGAGTGGGAGGGCGAGCTCCTACAATGAGCAGTTCTTC CAWSGRASSYNEQFF
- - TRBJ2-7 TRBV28 TGTGCCAGCAGTTTAAAAGGCTACGAGCAGTACTTC CASSLKGYEQYF
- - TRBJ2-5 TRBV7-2 TGTGCCAGCAGCAATACAGGACGGACGCAAGAGACCCAGTACTTC CASSNTGRTQETQYF
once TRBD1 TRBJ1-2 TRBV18 TGTGCCAGCTCACCCCATCCAACAGCCGACAGGGCGAACTATGGCTACACCTTC CASSPHPTADRANYGYTF
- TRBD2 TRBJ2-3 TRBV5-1 TGCGCCAGCAGCAGTAGCGGGACGATATCCACAGATACGCAGTATTTT CASSSSGTISTDTQYF
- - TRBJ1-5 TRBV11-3 TGTGCCAGCAGCTACCCAGGGAATAGCAATCAGCCCCAGCATTTT CASSYPGNSNQPQHF
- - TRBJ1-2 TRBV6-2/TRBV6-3 TGTGCCAGCAGTAAAAGGAGAGATGGCTACACCTTC CASSKRRDGYTF
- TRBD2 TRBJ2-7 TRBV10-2 TGCGCCAGCAAAGGGACTAGCGGGAGGTACTACGAGCAGTACTTC CASKGTSGRYYEQYF
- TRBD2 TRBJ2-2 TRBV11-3 TGTGCCAGCAGCCCAGGGACTAGCGCTGCCGGGGAGCTGTTTTTT CASSPGTSAAGELFF
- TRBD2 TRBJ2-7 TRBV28 TGTGCCAGCAGATCTAGCGGGAGCTCGTACGAGCAGTACTTC CASRSSGSSYEQYF
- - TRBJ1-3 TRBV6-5 TGTGCCAGCATCTTAGGCCCACCTGGAAACACCATATATTTT CASILGPPGNTIYF
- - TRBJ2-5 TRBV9 TGTGCCAGCAGCGTAGATGGGTCGACTCAAGAGACCCAGTACTTC CASSVDGSTQETQYF
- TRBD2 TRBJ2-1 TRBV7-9 TGTGCCAGCAGCCGCGTCCTAGCGGGAGGGAGCAATGAGCAGTTCTTC CASSRVLAGGSNEQFF
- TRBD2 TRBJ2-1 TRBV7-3 TGTGCCAGCAGCACCAAGCGGGGGAATGAGCAGTTCTTC CASSTKRGNEQFF
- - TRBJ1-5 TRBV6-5 TGTGCCAGCAGTAGCCACGCGGGGGGGGCACAGCCCCAGCATTTT CASSSHAGGAQPQHF
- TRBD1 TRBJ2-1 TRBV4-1 TGCGCCAGCAGCCAAGGTACAGGGGATACCTACAATGAGCAGTTCTTC CASSQGTGDTYNEQFF
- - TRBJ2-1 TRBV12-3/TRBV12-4 TGTGCCAGCACCAATCAGGGTTCAAATGAGCAGTTCTTC CASTNQGSNEQFF
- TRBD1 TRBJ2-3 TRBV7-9 TGTGCCAGCAGCCCCCCATCGAGGGACAGGGGAGAAGGCACAGATACGCAGTATTTT CASSPPSRDRGEGTDTQYF
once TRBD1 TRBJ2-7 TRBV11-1 TGTGCCAGCAGCGTTGACGGACAGGGAAGCAGCTACGAGCAGTACTTC CASSVDGQGSSYEQYF
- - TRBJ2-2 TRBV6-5 TGTGCCAGCAGTTACACGGGACTCCGCACCGGGGAGCTGTTTTTT CASSYTGLRTGELFF
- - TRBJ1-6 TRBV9 TGTGCCAGCAGCGTAGGAGGGGGTAATTCACCCCTCCACTTT CASSVGGGNSPLHF
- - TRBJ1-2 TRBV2 TGTGCCAAAACCGGGACAAGATATGGCTACACCTTC CAKTGTRYGYTF
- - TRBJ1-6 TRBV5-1 TGCGCCAGCAGCTTGAAGGGCAATGGAAATAATTCACCCCTCCACTTT CASSLKGNGNNSPLHF
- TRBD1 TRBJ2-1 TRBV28 TGTGCCAGCAGAACACCGACAGGGTCCTACAATGAGCAGTTCTTC CASRTPTGSYNEQFF
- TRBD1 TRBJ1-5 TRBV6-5 TGTGCCAGCAAGCAGACAGGGGGCGGCCAGCCCCAGCATTTT CASKQTGGGQPQHF
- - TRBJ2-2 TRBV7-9 TGTGCCAGCAGCTTACTTACAGGGAACACCGGGGAGCTGTTTTTT CASSLLTGNTGELFF
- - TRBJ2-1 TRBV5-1 TGCGCCAGCAGCTTGGGTAATGAGCAGTTCTTC CASSLGNEQFF
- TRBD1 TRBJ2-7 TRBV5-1 TGCGCCAGCAGCCGCCAGGACAGGGCGAGCTCCTACGAGCAGTACTTC CASSRQDRASSYEQYF
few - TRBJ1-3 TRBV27 TGTGCCAGCAGTCTCGACAGCACCTCTGGAAACACCATATATTTT CASSLDSTSGNTIYF
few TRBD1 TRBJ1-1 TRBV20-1 TGCAGTGCTAGTTGGACAGGGTTGAGGAACACTGAAGCTTTCTTT CSASWTGLRNTEAFF
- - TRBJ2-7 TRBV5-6 TGTGCCAGCAGACGGACGGAAGAAAGATACGAGCAGTACTTC CASRRTEERYEQYF
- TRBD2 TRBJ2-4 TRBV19 TGTGCCAGTAGTATCTCCGCGGGAGGGGTATCTCGGGACATTCAGTACTTC CASSISAGGVSRDIQYF
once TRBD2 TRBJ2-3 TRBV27 TGTGCCGCTGGAAGCGGGGGGTACACAGATACGCAGTATTTT CAAGSGGYTDTQYF
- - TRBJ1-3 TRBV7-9 TGTGCCAGCAGCTTAGGGGCGGGAAACACCATATATTTT CASSLGAGNTIYF
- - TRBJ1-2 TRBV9 TGTGCCAGCAGCGTAGAACCCTCAAGCCACTTTGGCTACACCTTC CASSVEPSSHFGYTF
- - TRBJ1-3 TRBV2 TGTGCCAGCAGTGAAGGACTCTTTTTTATCCAGAACACCATATATTTT CASSEGLFFIQNTIYF
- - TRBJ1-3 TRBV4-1 TGCGCCAGCAGCCAAGAGTCGGGGGTATTTGGAAACACCATATATTTT CASSQESGVFGNTIYF
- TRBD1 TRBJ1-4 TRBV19 TGTGCCAGTAGTATAAGGACAGGAACTAATGAAAAACTGTTTTTT CASSIRTGTNEKLFF
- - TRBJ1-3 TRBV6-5 TGTGCCAGCAGTCCCTTTCGGAGCTCTGGAAACACCATATATTTT CASSPFRSSGNTIYF
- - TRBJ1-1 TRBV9 TGTGCCAGCAGCGAGGGAGGCATGAACACTGAAGCTTTCTTT CASSEGGMNTEAFF